These 7 T cell receptor beta chains came from one sample sequenced in a study of quantifying T cell responses using KT2 cells. Study at large: cDNA was made from DNase-treated RNA using alpha and beta constant primers.

A single-stranded UMI oligo with SP2 sequence was ligated to cDNA 3' ends. An equimolar mix of RC1.1 and RC1.2 primed the beta chain across TRBC1 and TRBC2. TCRdb analysed the UMI-ligation and nested PCR reads with MiXCR anew, one entry per CDR3 protein. The data contain 25,000 to 35,000 distinct CDR3 sequences, about 7.3% of them seen just once; the ten biggest clones take up about 15%. The sequenced material came from PBMCs spiked with cells of the T cell clone KT2. Source of these receptors: a human donor.

This clonotype was observed at least ten times. This rearrangement joins TRBV12-3 or TRBV12-4 to TRBJ2-7, with D uncertain. CDR3 length: 11 residues. V lost 5 bases to trimming and J lost 0 bases, with 2 bases between them. The CDR3 sequence: CASSPSYEQYF. CDR3 bases: TGTGCCAGCAGTCCCTCCTACGAGCAGTACTTC.

This clonotype has a handful of counts. This chain joins TRBV10-2 and TRBJ2-7, with D possibly matching TRBD2 (6 bases). This CDR3 spans 15 amino acids. Per the germline V gene, CDR1 is WSHSY and CDR2 is SAAADI. V was cut by 6 bases and J by 2 bases, with 17 bases left in between. CDR3 sequence: CASRGGPSVAYEQYF. The DNA of the CDR3 is TGCGCCAGCAGGGGAGGACCTAGCGTTGCCTACGAGCAGTACTTC.

This clonotype appeared many times. The chain combines TRBV18 with TRBJ1-2, with 8 bases aligning to TRBD1. Per the germline V gene, CDR1 is KGHSH and CDR2 is LQKENI. The CDR3 has 14 amino acids. V was pared by 6 bases and J by 4 bases, with 7 bases of the junction left unmatched. Written as DNA, the CDR3 is TGTGCCAGCTCTCCCCCGACAGGGGTCTATGGCTACACCTTC. Protein: CASSPPTGVYGYTF. Full variable domain (rest looked up from reference TRBV18 and TRBJ1-2): NAGVMQNPRHLVRRRGQEARLRCSPMKGHSHVYWYRQLPEEGLKFMVYLQKENIIDESGMPKERFSAEFPKEGPSILRIQQVVRGDSAAYFCASSPPTGVYGYTFGSGTRLTVV.

The V and J genes are TRBV29-1 and TRBJ2-3; tentatively, D is TRBD2 (6 bases). Deletions cut 6 bases from V and 4 bases from J, with 17 bases between. The CDR3 length is 14 residues. CDR1 is SQVTM and CDR2 is ANQGSEA in the germline V gene. DNA for the CDR3: TGCAGCGTCCTGGGGGACGGGGGATCAGATACGCAGTATTTT. Amino acids: CSVLGDGGSDTQYF.

The chain uses TRBV7-2 and TRBJ2-2, with TRBD1 matching 11 bases. This CDR3 region has 15 residues. Germline lookup yields CDR1 SGHTA and CDR2 FQGNSA. Trimming took 1 base from V and 7 from J; bases not matched to a gene: 2. The CDR3 is CASSLGGTGGGELFF. The CDR3 nucleotides are TGTGCCAGCAGCTTAGGCGGGACAGGGGGCGGGGAGCTGTTTTTT. The full variable domain, completed using reference TRBV7-2 and TRBJ2-2, is GAGVSQSPSNKVTEKGKDVELRCDPISGHTALYWYRQSLGQGLEFLIYFQGNSAPDKSGLPSDRFSAERTGGSVSTLTIQRTQQEDSAVYLCASSLGGTGGGELFFGEGSRLTVL.

There are many counts of this clonotype. V gene TRBV2 combines with J gene TRBJ2-7, with TRBD1 matching over 7 bases. V was pared by 6 bases and J by 4 bases, with 6 bases of the junction left unmatched. Germline V gene data show CDR1 as SNHLY and CDR2 as FYNNEI. CDR3 length equals 13 residues. This chain's CDR3 is CASSRQGGYEQYF. CDR3 nucleotides: TGTGCCAGCAGCCGACAGGGTGGATACGAGCAGTACTTC.

The sample holds many counts of this clonotype. The chain uses TRBV7-6 and TRBJ2-3, with D uncertain. The CDR3 has 14 amino acids. Per germline, CDR1 SGHVS and CDR2 FNYEAQ. The germline V and J ends were trimmed by 1 base and 6 bases, with 11 bases remaining between them. The CDR3, as DNA: TGTGCCAGCAGCTTAGGTCGTTCTTTGGATACGCAGTATTTT. This translates into CASSLGRSLDTQYF.